What follows are 10 T cell receptor beta chains derived from one specimen sequenced in a study of blood T cell repertoires in COVID-19. The protocol was immunoSEQ multiplex PCR, while the TCRdb copy is restricted to in-frame clones and leaves out a portion. There are about 300,000 clones in the sample; 80% to 90% occur only once, and over 8.5% lies in the top ten. The sample was peripheral blood. These receptors originate from a woman aged 45-60 years who had recovered from COVID-19.

In this sample, this clone turned up once. The gene calls are TRBV7-9 and TRBJ1-2; 8 nucleotides match TRBD1. The germline V gene has CDR1 SEHNR and CDR2 FQNEAQ (reference sequence). With 5 bases clipped from V and 7 bases from J, the junction kept 9 bases outside the gene matches. The CDR3 consists of 14 residues. CDR3 amino acids: CASSARRGPFGYTF. The CDR3 nucleotides are TGTGCCAGCAGCGCCCGCAGGGGGCCGTTTGGCTACACCTTC.

This sequence joins TRBV3-1 (or the pseudogene TRBV3-2) and TRBJ2-7, with 7 nucleotides matching TRBD2. This CDR3 contains 14 residues. CDR1 and CDR2 from the germline V gene are LGHDT and YNNKEL (reference sequence). Unmatched junction bases numbered 3, after V lost 1 base and J lost 3 bases. The CDR3 region has the DNA TGTGCCAGCAGCCAAGTGCCGGGAGGCTACGAGCAGTACTTC. It codes for CASSQVPGGYEQYF.

The V call is TRBV1, the J call TRBJ1-3; the DNA was not compared with TRBD1, the D call given in the table. TRBV1 is a pseudogene locus. This CDR3 region has 18 residues. CDR3 nucleotides: TGCACCAGCAGCCAGCTTAGTTTACAGGGGGCGTCTGGAAACACCATATATTTT. Amino acids: CTSSQLSLQGASGNTIYF.

Remarks on this clone: The germline gene is not matched at one end of the junction; a read error may be the cause. Written as DNA, the CDR3 is TGTGCCTGGAGTGTTGGAGGACAGGGGGCGAATGGGCAGTTCTTC. Translation gives CAWSVGGQGANGQFF. The genes are TRBV30 and TRBJ2-1; 11 bases align to TRBD1. From germline, CDR1 is GTSNPN and CDR2 SVGIG (reference sequence). This CDR3 is built from 15 residues.

The chain is built from TRBV9 and TRBJ2-7; D is undetermined. The CDR3 covers 13 residues. V dropped 4 bases and J dropped 4 bases, with 12 bases sitting between them. CDR1 and CDR2 (germline): SGDLS, YYNGEE. As DNA, the CDR3 is TGTGCCAGCAGCCCATCCACAACGTACGAGCAGTACTTC. It is translated as CASSPSTTYEQYF. Supplemented by reference TRBV9 and TRBJ2-7, the full variable domain reads DSGVTQTPKHLITATGQRVTLRCSPRSGDLSVYWYQQSLDQGLQFLIQYYNGEERAKGNILERFSAQQFPDLHSELNLSSLELGDSALYFCASSPSTTYEQYFGPGTRLTVT.

This clone was found once. CDR3 coding DNA: TGCGCCAGCAGCCAAGAAGTCAGCGGGAGGCGGCGTTCTTCCGGGGAGCTGTTTTTT. As protein: CASSQEVSGRRRSSGELFF. The V call is TRBV4-3, the J call TRBJ2-2; 9 bases align to TRBD2. Looked up from germline, CDR1 is LGHNA and CDR2 is YSLEER. Trimming removed 0 bases from V and 6 bases from J; junction bases left unmatched: 14. This CDR3 is built from 19 residues.

The rearrangement joins TRBV5-1 to TRBJ2-7; D unclear. The CDR3 is made up of 14 amino acids. Germline V gene sequence: CDR1 SGHRS, CDR2 YFSETQ. Deletions cut 4 bases from V and 2 bases from J, with 13 bases between. This chain's CDR3 is CASSPTGGAYEQYF. In nucleotides, the CDR3 is TGCGCCAGCAGCCCGACCGGTGGAGCCTACGAGCAGTACTTC.

The chain recombines TRBV29-1 with TRBJ2-7, with 13 bases lining up with TRBD2. From germline, CDR1 is SQVTM and CDR2 ANQGSEA. The CDR3 is 17 residues long. Trimming cost V 5 bases and J 0 bases; bases outside gene matches: 10. The DNA of the CDR3 is TGCAGCGTTCGAGGACTAGCGGGGGCTCCCAGCTCCTACGAGCAGTACTTC. Translated, it gives CSVRGLAGAPSSYEQYF.

The CDR3 region is CASSYRTGSIQPQHF. The DNA for the CDR3 is TGTGCCAGCAGTTACAGGACAGGGAGTATCCAGCCCCAGCATTTT. The rearrangement links TRBV6-2 or TRBV6-3 to TRBJ1-5; 8 bases are shared with TRBD1. CDR3 length: 15 residues. Germline trimming cut 2 bases from V and 7 bases from J; bases unmatched to any gene: 7. Looked up from germline, CDR1 is MNHEY and CDR2 is SVGEGT.

J is TRBJ2-1 and V is TRBV28; 9 bases map to TRBD2. Germline CDR1 is MDHEN and CDR2 is SYDVKM. J was trimmed by 4 bases and V by 1 base; bases with no gene match: 20. This CDR3 is 21 amino acids long. The CDR3 spells CASSLSGRSGRNLGRYNEQFF. CDR3 in DNA: TGTGCCAGCAGTTTATCCGGACGTAGCGGGAGAAACCTCGGCCGATACAATGAGCAGTTCTTC. The variable domain in full, with the rest retrieved from reference TRBV28 and TRBJ2-1, is DVKVTQSSRYLVKRTGEKVFLECVQDMDHENMFWYRQDPGLGLRLIYFSYDVKMKEKGDIPEGYSVSREKKERFSLILESASTNQTSMYLCASSLSGRSGRNLGRYNEQFFGPGTRLTVL.